Below are 8 T cell receptor beta chains sequenced from a single sample in a study of blood T cell repertoires in COVID-19. Assay: immunoSEQ multiplex PCR; the TCRdb copy retains only in-frame clones and omits some. This table has about 160,000 clones, around 87% appearing once. What was sequenced was peripheral blood. These receptors originate from a man in his late teens or twenties with COVID-19, enrolled during active disease.

This clone was counted between two and nine times. The chain is built from TRBV7-9 and TRBJ2-5; 11 nucleotides agree with TRBD2. V shed 4 bases, J shed 0 bases, and the junction held 4 bases outside the gene matches. This CDR3 spans 16 amino acids. In germline, CDR1 is SEHNR, CDR2 FQNEAQ (reference sequence). The CDR3 DNA reads TGTGCCAGCAGCTCCCGACTAGCGGGGCACCAAGAGACCCAGTACTTC. Residues: CASSSRLAGHQETQYF. Drawing the rest from reference TRBV7-9 and TRBJ2-5, the complete variable domain is DTGVSQNPRHKITKRGQNVTFRCDPISEHNRLYWYRQTLGQGPEFLTYFQNEAQLEKSRLLSDRFSAERPKGSFSTLEIQRTEQGDSAMYLCASSSRLAGHQETQYFGPGTRLLVL.

The chain links TRBV29-1 to TRBJ2-5; TRBD1 agrees at 8 bases. J gave up 2 bases and V 2 bases, and 10 bases lay outside the gene matches. Per germline, CDR1 SQVTM and CDR2 ANQGSEA. The CDR3 sequence is 16 residues long. CDR3 protein: CSVEPPGTGRQETQYF. The CDR3 DNA is TGCAGCGTTGAACCCCCCGGGACAGGCCGACAAGAGACCCAGTACTTC.

As to this clone: A junction boundary mismatches the germline segment, possibly from a read error. This chain connects TRBV12-3 or TRBV12-4 to TRBJ1-4, with D perhaps matching TRBD1 (5 bases). CDR3 length: 13 residues. Written as DNA, the CDR3 is TGTGCCAGCAGTTTAGAGGGGATGGAAAAACTGCTTTTT. This encodes CASSLEGMEKLLF.

This chain links TRBV27 with TRBJ1-1; the D is unclear. Trimming left V 5 bases short and J 6 bases short, with 19 bases between. The germline gives CDR1 MNHEY, CDR2 SMNVEV (reference sequence). This CDR3 region has 15 residues. This chain's CDR3 is CASSPDSSYRPEAFF. The CDR3 region has the DNA TGTGCCAGCAGTCCGGACTCGTCTTACCGGCCTGAAGCTTTCTTT.

This chain links TRBV6-5 with TRBJ1-5; weak D call: TRBD1 (5 bases). The CDR3 is 12 residues long. Germline V CDR1 and CDR2: MNHEY, SVGAGI. Trimming stripped 7 bases from V and 6 bases from J, with 10 bases between. The CDR3 spells CASKDGGQPQHF. In nucleotides, the CDR3 is TGTGCCAGCAAGGACGGGGGTCAGCCCCAGCATTTT.

This clone was found once. The rearrangement links TRBV30 to TRBJ2-7, with 9 bases fitting TRBD1. CDR1 is GTSNPN and CDR2 is SVGIG in the germline V gene (reference sequence). The CDR3 is 15 residues long. V trimming: 3 bases; J trimming: 4 bases; junction bases outside the gene matches: 10. In DNA form, the CDR3 reads TGTGCCTGGAGCCATACCGGGACAGGGACATACGAGCAGTACTTC. It yields the protein CAWSHTGTGTYEQYF. Full variable domain (rest looked up from reference TRBV30 and TRBJ2-7): SQTIHQWPATLVQPVGSPLSLECTVEGTSNPNLYWYRQAAGRGLQLLFYSVGIGQISSEVPQNLSASRPQDRQFILSSKKLLLSDSGFYLCAWSHTGTGTYEQYFGPGTRLTVT.

V gene TRBV6-2 or TRBV6-3 combines with J gene TRBJ2-5; a weak D match, TRBD1 (6 bases). CDR3 size: 16 residues. V lost 0 bases to trimming and J lost 3 bases, with 14 bases between them. CDR1 MNHEY and CDR2 SVGEGT come from the germline V gene. CDR3 nucleotide sequence: TGTGCCAGCAGTTACTCGGGGCCAGGGGTGGAAGAGACCCAGTACTTC. It translates to CASSYSGPGVEETQYF.

The V and J genes are TRBV7-2 and TRBJ2-7, with 10 bases lining up with TRBD2. The V gene end was trimmed by 2 bases and the J gene end by 5 bases; junction bases not matched to a gene: 9. CDR1 and CDR2 (germline): SGHTA, FQGNSA. This CDR3 spans 16 amino acids. The CDR3 DNA follows: TGTGCCAGCAGCTTATCCGCTAGCGGGAGTCTCGACGAGCAGTACTTC. Translating it yields CASSLSASGSLDEQYF.